This T cell receptor beta chain was obtained from a study of T cells expressing NK-cell markers. The study, taken as a whole, reports: The CD3+CD56-NKG2C+ fraction was also led by these clonotypes in a few donors. NKG2C+ dominant clonotypes from more than 5 donors made up about 1.0-8% of CD8+ T cells.

In the case of this clonotype: The antigen is not known.

Germline V gene lookup returns CDR1 MNHNS and CDR2 SASEGT. This CDR3 spans 16 amino acids. TCRdb reprocessed the 5' RACE reads and keeps a single row for each CDR3 protein, giving no DNA. Its clone listing holds about 460,000 distinct CDR3 sequences. The V call is TRBV6-1, the J call TRBJ1-5. Sequenced: blood T cells: a sorted CD56 or NKG2C T cell subset, CD4+ or CD8+ T cells, or bulk PBMC T cells (not recorded which). The source of this sequence is a woman between 50 and 59 years old in good health. CDR3 residues: CASSDGRLYSNQPQHF.